These 21 T cell receptor beta chains share one sample of origin, sequenced in a study of CD8 T cells in Susac syndrome. Random-hexamer reverse transcription was applied to roughly 0.5 to 1 ug RNA. TCRdb passed the immunoSEQ multiplex PCR reads through MiXCR, listing each CDR3 protein once. The sample holds 150,000 to 200,000 distinct CDR3 sequences, about 95% seen once. Sample: CD4+ T cells from PBMCs. Receptors were obtained from a human donor with multiple sclerosis.

This chain uses TRBV24-1 with TRBJ2-3, with D perhaps TRBD2 (6 bases). CDR3 length: 13 amino acids. Trimming cost V 8 bases and J 1 base, with 9 bases left between them. Germline V gene data show CDR1 as KGHDR and CDR2 as SFDVKD. The CDR3 DNA is TGTGCCACCAAGGCTAGCGGCACAGATACGCAGTATTTT. This translates into CATKASGTDTQYF.

The chain is built from TRBV25-1 and TRBJ1-5; D remains unclear. Germline lookup yields CDR1 MGHDK and CDR2 SYGVNS. V lost 2 bases and J 7 bases, leaving 6 bases between the germline ends. The CDR3 consists of 12 residues. The CDR3 is CASSEKVQPQHF. CDR3 DNA: TGTGCCAGCAGTGAAAAGGTACAGCCCCAGCATTTT. Variable domain in full (rest from reference TRBV25-1 and TRBJ1-5): EADIYQTPRYLVIGTGKKITLECSQTMGHDKMYWYQQDPGMELHLIHYSYGVNSTEKGDLSSESTVSRIRTEHFPLTLESARPSHTSQYLCASSEKVQPQHFGDGTRLSIL.

The gene calls are TRBV7-9 and TRBJ2-1, with D possibly TRBD2 on 5 matching bases. Germline CDR1 SEHNR, CDR2 FQNEAQ (reference sequence). Between the trimmed V and J ends, which lost 2 bases and 3 bases, there was a span of 14 bases. The length of the CDR3 is 16 residues. The chain's CDR3 is CASSLPGLVGYNEQFF. The CDR3 DNA is TGTGCCAGCAGCTTACCCGGACTCGTGGGCTACAATGAGCAGTTCTTC. The variable domain in full, completed from reference TRBV7-9 and TRBJ2-1, reads DTGVSQNPRHKITKRGQNVTFRCDPISEHNRLYWYRQTLGQGPEFLTYFQNEAQLEKSRLLSDRFSAERPKGSFSTLEIQRTEQGDSAMYLCASSLPGLVGYNEQFFGPGTRLTVL.

This rearrangement joins TRBV5-1 to TRBJ2-7, with D possibly called TRBD1 or TRBD2 (6 bases each). Germline CDR1 is SGHRS and CDR2 is YFSETQ. Trimming removed 4 bases from V and 6 bases from J, with 17 bases in between. The CDR3 runs to 14 residues. CDR3 nucleotide sequence: TGCGCCAGCAGCGCTGAGGGGGGCCGATTCGAGCAGTACTTC. It specifies CASSAEGGRFEQYF.

The chain combines TRBV6-5 with TRBJ2-7, with D unresolved. The V gene lost 2 bases and the J gene lost 4 bases, with 15 bases spanning the gap. The germline V gene has CDR1 MNHEY and CDR2 SVGAGI. CDR3 length equals 15 residues. The CDR3 nucleotides read TGTGCCAGCAGTTACAGGTCAGATCACATGTACGAGCAGTACTTC. Translated: CASSYRSDHMYEQYF.

This sequence joins TRBV7-3 and TRBJ2-1; 8 bases agree with TRBD2. V was clipped by 4 bases and J by 8 bases; unmatched bases: 7. The CDR3 is 14 amino acids. Germline CDR1 SGHTA, CDR2 FQGTGA. CDR3 sequence: CASSSRTSSHEQFF. The CDR3 region has the DNA TGTGCCAGCAGCTCCCGGACTAGCAGTCATGAGCAGTTCTTC. The variable domain in full, completed from reference TRBV7-3 and TRBJ2-1, reads GAGVSQTPSNKVTEKGKYVELRCDPISGHTALYWYRQSLGQGPEFLIYFQGTGAADDSGLPNDRFFAVRPEGSVSTLKIQRTERGDSAVYLCASSSRTSSHEQFFGPGTRLTVL.

This chain uses TRBV18 with TRBJ2-7; the D gene could be TRBD1 or TRBD2 (5 bases each). The CDR3 has 12 amino acids. Looked up from germline, CDR1 is KGHSH and CDR2 is LQKENI. V lost 3 bases to trimming and J lost 5 bases, with 8 bases between them. CDR3 bases: TGTGCCAGCTCACCTCGGGGACACGAGCAGTACTTC. Residues: CASSPRGHEQYF.

This chain uses TRBV30 with TRBJ2-1, with D perhaps matching TRBD2 (6 bases). The length of the CDR3 is 15 residues. V was shortened by 3 bases and J by 8 bases, with 20 bases between the two germline ends. Germline lookup yields CDR1 GTSNPN and CDR2 SVGIG (reference sequence). CDR3 protein: CAWRDETRGTDEQFF. The CDR3 nucleotides are TGTGCCTGGAGGGACGAGACCCGGGGGACGGATGAGCAGTTCTTC.

This clonotype turned up a few times. J is TRBJ2-7 and V is TRBV12-3 or TRBV12-4, with D perhaps TRBD2 (5 bases). This CDR3 contains 14 residues. V lost 4 bases and J lost 0, with 10 bases in between. The CDR3 loop is CASSSRGPSYEQYF. DNA for the CDR3: TGTGCCAGCAGTTCCCGCGGGCCCTCCTACGAGCAGTACTTC.

V and J are TRBV7-3 and TRBJ1-2, with TRBD1 matching 8 bases. V lost 1 base to trimming and J lost 6 bases; unmatched junction nucleotides: 4. Germline lookup yields CDR1 SGHTA and CDR2 FQGTGA. The CDR3 runs 14 residues. CDR3 nucleotide sequence: TGTGCCAGCAGCTTAAATCAGGGGGCGAATGGCTACACCTTC. Translated: CASSLNQGANGYTF.

V is TRBV28 and J is TRBJ1-1; no clear D gene. The ends were cut back, 6 bases at V and 0 bases at J, with 5 bases in the middle. The CDR3 covers 12 residues. The germline V gene encodes CDR1 MDHEN and CDR2 SYDVKM. The DNA of the CDR3 is TGTGCCAGCAGGGGATTGAACACTGAAGCTTTCTTT. As protein: CASRGLNTEAFF.

The V and J genes are TRBV6-1 and TRBJ1-2; D gene ambiguous. There are 12 residues in the CDR3. Germline V gene lookup returns CDR1 MNHNS and CDR2 SASEGT. V gave up 7 bases and J gave up 5 bases, with 11 bases separating them. CDR3 DNA: TGTGCCAGCACTCAGACGGATTATGGCTACACCTTC. It translates to CASTQTDYGYTF.

The rearrangement uses TRBV7-2 and TRBJ2-7; 7 bases are a match to TRBD1. There are 14 residues in the CDR3. Trimming at V came to 1 base and at J to 6 bases, leaving 6 bases not matched to a gene. Germline values: CDR1 SGHTA, CDR2 FQGNSA. CDR3 amino acids: CASSLDRGRVEQYF. The CDR3, as DNA: TGTGCCAGCAGCTTAGATAGGGGGCGCGTCGAGCAGTACTTC.

The chain employs TRBV5-1 and TRBJ1-2; a weak D match, TRBD1 (5 bases). Germline loops: CDR1 SGHRS, CDR2 YFSETQ. The CDR3 loop spans 18 amino acids. V dropped 2 bases and J dropped 5 bases, with 25 bases sitting between them. CDR3 region: CASSLTGARGNFGYGYTF. Written as DNA, the CDR3 is TGCGCCAGCAGCTTAACCGGGGCCAGAGGTAATTTTGGGTATGGCTACACCTTC.

This clonotype was counted only a few times. The J gene is TRBJ1-2, the V gene TRBV3-1; D ambiguous. From germline, CDR1 is LGHDT and CDR2 YNNKEL (reference sequence). The CDR3 covers 14 residues. Deletions cut 1 base from V and 2 bases from J, with 8 bases between. The CDR3 coding sequence is TGTGCCAGCAGCCAAGGGACCGTAAACTATGGCTACACCTTC. Translation gives CASSQGTVNYGYTF.

The chain has TRBV5-1 and TRBJ2-1; 8 bases match TRBD1. This CDR3 is built from 16 residues. The germline gives CDR1 SGHRS, CDR2 YFSETQ. V shed 4 bases, J shed 0 bases, and the junction held 6 bases outside the gene matches. CDR3 nucleotides: TGCGCCAGCAGCGGACAGGGCTCAAGCTCCTACAATGAGCAGTTCTTC. Protein product: CASSGQGSSSYNEQFF. The variable domain in full, with the rest retrieved from reference TRBV5-1 and TRBJ2-1, is KAGVTQTPRYLIKTRGQQVTLSCSPISGHRSVSWYQQTPGQGLQFLFEYFSETQRNKGNFPGRFSGRQFSNSRSEMNVSTLELGDSALYLCASSGQGSSSYNEQFFGPGTRLTVL.

The chain joins TRBV29-1 to TRBJ2-3; no reliable D call. CDR3 length: 13 residues. Germline CDR1 reads SQVTM; CDR2 reads ANQGSEA. Trimming stripped 2 bases from V and 1 base from J, with 7 bases between. The CDR3: CSVELPGTDTQYF. CDR3 bases: TGCAGCGTTGAACTCCCTGGCACAGATACGCAGTATTTT.

This clonotype was observed once. V is TRBV27 and J is TRBJ2-4; possibly TRBD1 or TRBD2 for D (6 bases each). The germline V and J ends were trimmed by 6 bases and 0 bases, with 21 bases remaining between them. Germline loops: CDR1 MNHEY, CDR2 SMNVEV (reference sequence). This CDR3 comprises 18 residues. The CDR3 DNA sequence: TGTGCCAGCAGCCTTTCTTTTAGGGGGGTAGGAGCCAAAAACATTCAGTACTTC. The encoded protein is CASSLSFRGVGAKNIQYF.

This chain links TRBV27 with TRBJ2-7; D not resolved. The CDR3 runs to 13 residues. Germline V lookup: CDR1 MNHEY, CDR2 SMNVEV (reference sequence). V gave up 6 bases and J gave up 0 bases, with 9 bases separating them. The CDR3 bases are TGTGCCAGCAGATTAAGCCTCTCCTACGAGCAGTACTTC. Its translation is CASRLSLSYEQYF.

J is TRBJ2-7 and V is TRBV10-3; 11 bases match TRBD2. V trimming: 11 bases; J trimming: 6 bases; junction bases outside the gene matches: 15. Germline loops: CDR1 ENHRY, CDR2 SYGVKD. CDR3 length: 15 amino acids. The CDR3 spells CAAGESSGRAGEQYF. The CDR3 nucleotides read TGTGCCGCGGGGGAAAGTAGCGGGAGGGCCGGCGAGCAGTACTTC.

The chain couples TRBV18 to TRBJ1-1; TRBD1 is a possible D gene (5 bases). The V gene lost 4 bases and the J gene lost 2 bases, with 8 bases spanning the gap. Germline V gene sequence: CDR1 KGHSH, CDR2 LQKENI. CDR3 length: 13 amino acids. The CDR3 DNA reads TGTGCCAGCTCACAGGGGTCTAACACTGAAGCTTTCTTT. It yields the protein CASSQGSNTEAFF.